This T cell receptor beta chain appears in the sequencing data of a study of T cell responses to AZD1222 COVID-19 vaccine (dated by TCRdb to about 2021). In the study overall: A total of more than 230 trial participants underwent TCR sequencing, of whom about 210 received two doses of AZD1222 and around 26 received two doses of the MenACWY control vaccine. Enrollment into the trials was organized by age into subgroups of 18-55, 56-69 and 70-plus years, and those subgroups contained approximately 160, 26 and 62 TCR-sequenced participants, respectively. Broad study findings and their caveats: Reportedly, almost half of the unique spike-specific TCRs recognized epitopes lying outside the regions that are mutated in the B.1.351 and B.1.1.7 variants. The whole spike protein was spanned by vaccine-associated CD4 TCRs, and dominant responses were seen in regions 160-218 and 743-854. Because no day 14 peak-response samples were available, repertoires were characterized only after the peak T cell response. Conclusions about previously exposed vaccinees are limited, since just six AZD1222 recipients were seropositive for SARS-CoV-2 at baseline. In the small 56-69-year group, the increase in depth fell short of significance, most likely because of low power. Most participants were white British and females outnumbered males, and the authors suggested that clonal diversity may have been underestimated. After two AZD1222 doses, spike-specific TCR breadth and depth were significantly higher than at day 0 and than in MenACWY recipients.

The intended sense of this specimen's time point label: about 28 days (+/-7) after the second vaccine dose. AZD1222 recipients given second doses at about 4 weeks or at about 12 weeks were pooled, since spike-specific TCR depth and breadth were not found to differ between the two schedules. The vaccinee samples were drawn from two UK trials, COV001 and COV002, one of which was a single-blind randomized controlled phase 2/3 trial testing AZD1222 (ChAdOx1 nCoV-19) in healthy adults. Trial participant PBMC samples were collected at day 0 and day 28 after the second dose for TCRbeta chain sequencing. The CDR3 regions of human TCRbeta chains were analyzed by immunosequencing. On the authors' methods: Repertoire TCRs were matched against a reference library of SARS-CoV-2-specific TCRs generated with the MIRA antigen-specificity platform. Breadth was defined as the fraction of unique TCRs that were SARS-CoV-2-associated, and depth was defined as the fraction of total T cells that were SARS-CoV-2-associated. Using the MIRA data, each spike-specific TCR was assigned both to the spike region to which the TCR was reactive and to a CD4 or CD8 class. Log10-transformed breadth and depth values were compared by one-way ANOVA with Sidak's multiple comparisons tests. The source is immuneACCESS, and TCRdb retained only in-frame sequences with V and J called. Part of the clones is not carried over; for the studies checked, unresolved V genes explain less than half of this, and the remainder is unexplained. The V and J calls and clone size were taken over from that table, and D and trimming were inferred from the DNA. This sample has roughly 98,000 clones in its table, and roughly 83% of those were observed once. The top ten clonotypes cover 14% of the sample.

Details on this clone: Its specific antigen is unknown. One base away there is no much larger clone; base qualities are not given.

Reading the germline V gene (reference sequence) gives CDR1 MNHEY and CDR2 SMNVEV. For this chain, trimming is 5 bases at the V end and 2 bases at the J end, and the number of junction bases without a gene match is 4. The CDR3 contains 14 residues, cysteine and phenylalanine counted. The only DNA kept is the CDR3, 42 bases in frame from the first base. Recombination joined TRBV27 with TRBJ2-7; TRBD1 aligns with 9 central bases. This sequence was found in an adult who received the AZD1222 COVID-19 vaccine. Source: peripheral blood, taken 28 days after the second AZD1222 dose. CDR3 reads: CASSARQGAYEQYF. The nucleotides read TGTGCCAGCAGTGCCCGACAGGGGGCCTACGAGCAGTACTTC.